A selection of T cell receptor beta chains follows, all from one sample in a study of cytomegalovirus exposure and HLA in healthy donors. Assay used: immunoSEQ multiplex PCR; TCRdb lists only in-frame clones, some missing. The sample carries 130,000 to 150,000 clones, about four fifths recorded once. The specimen was PBMCs. The receptor set was obtained from a woman in her forties in good health and CMV-seropositive. The CDR3 runs from the conserved cysteine through the conserved F or W. The D gene is left open where the match is weak.

v_gene: TRBV7-3; d_gene: TRBD2; len: 17; j_gene: TRBJ2-1; CDR3aa: CASSLSLGGLAGGEQFF; CDR3nt: TGTGCCAGCAGCTTATCGTTAGGAGGGCTAGCGGGAGGTGAGCAGTTCTTC
v_gene: TRBV9; d_gene: TRBD2; len: 12; j_gene: TRBJ2-7; CDR3aa: CASSRREGEQYF; CDR3nt: TGTGCCAGCAGCCGCAGGGAGGGCGAGCAGTACTTC
v_gene: TRBV6-5; d_gene: TRBD1; len: 15; j_gene: TRBJ2-7; CDR3aa: CASSYPGQGEYEQYF; CDR3nt: TGTGCCAGCAGTTACCCAGGACAGGGGGAGTACGAGCAGTACTTC
v_gene: TRBV28; d_gene: .; len: 12; j_gene: TRBJ1-2; CDR3aa: CATGVANYGYTF; CDR3nt: TGTGCCACCGGGGTAGCTAACTATGGCTACACCTTC
v_gene: TRBV7-9; d_gene: TRBD1; len: 15; j_gene: TRBJ1-4; CDR3aa: CASSSPGQVGEKLFF; CDR3nt: TGTGCCAGCTCCTCGCCGGGACAGGTGGGCGAAAAACTGTTTTTT
v_gene: TRBV7-9; d_gene: TRBD1; len: 16; j_gene: TRBJ1-1; CDR3aa: CASSNLAGRGLTEAFF; CDR3nt: TGTGCCAGCAGCAACCTGGCGGGCAGGGGGCTAACTGAAGCTTTCTTT
v_gene: TRBV5-6; d_gene: .; len: 16; j_gene: TRBJ2-2; CDR3aa: CASSLRPGQLLGELFF; CDR3nt: TGTGCCAGCAGCCTTAGACCGGGACAACTCCTCGGGGAGCTGTTTTTT
v_gene: TRBV13; d_gene: TRBD1; len: 16; j_gene: TRBJ1-5; CDR3aa: CASSQWGQGAHQPQHF; CDR3nt: TGTGCCAGCAGCCAATGGGGACAGGGGGCGCATCAGCCCCAGCATTTT
v_gene: TRBV29-1; d_gene: .; len: 14; j_gene: TRBJ1-1; CDR3aa: CSVPRGLGSTEAFF; CDR3nt: TGCAGCGTTCCCCGAGGGCTAGGGAGCACTGAAGCTTTCTTT
v_gene: TRBV28; d_gene: .; len: 15; j_gene: TRBJ1-5; CDR3aa: CASTLTGDSNQPQHF; CDR3nt: TGTGCCAGCACCCTAACGGGGGATAGCAATCAGCCCCAGCATTTT
v_gene: TRBV19; d_gene: .; len: 16; j_gene: TRBJ1-2; CDR3aa: CASSIVTSGLRGGYTF; CDR3nt: TGTGCCAGTAGTATAGTCACTAGCGGCTTGCGGGGCGGCTACACCTTC
v_gene: TRBV7-9; d_gene: .; len: 15; j_gene: TRBJ2-7; CDR3aa: CASSLYRGQPYEQYF; CDR3nt: TGTGCCAGCAGCCTTTATAGGGGCCAACCCTACGAGCAGTACTTC